One and the same sample provided the 14 T cell receptor beta chains below, sequenced in a study of blood T cell repertoires in COVID-19. TCRdb keeps only in-frame clones here, not all; method: immunoSEQ multiplex PCR. The table has roughly 180,000 clones, around 86% seen once. Sample: peripheral blood. These receptors were taken from a man aged 60-69 years with acute or convalescent COVID-19.

The chain employs TRBV5-4 and TRBJ1-2; 7 bases match TRBD1. CDR3 length: 12 residues. V shed 4 bases, J shed 8 bases, and the junction held 5 bases outside the gene matches. Per germline, CDR1 SGHNT and CDR2 YYREEE (reference sequence). The CDR3 region has the DNA TGTGCCAGCAGCAGGGACAGTTGGGGCTACACCTTC. Its protein is CASSRDSWGYTF.

This chain connects TRBV7-3 to TRBJ1-1; D is uncertain. Germline V gene data show CDR1 as SGHTA and CDR2 as FQGTGA. The CDR3 totals 13 residues. V was cut by 3 bases and J by 5 bases, with 10 bases left in between. For the CDR3, the DNA is TGTGCCAGCAGCTTTTCACGGGATACTGAAGCTTTCTTT. It encodes CASSFSRDTEAFF.

The V and J genes are TRBV4-1 and TRBJ2-1; D is perhaps TRBD2 (6 bases). This CDR3 spans 15 amino acids. Germline V CDR1 and CDR2: MGHRA, YSYEKL. V was pared by 4 bases and J by 0 bases, with 10 bases between. In DNA form, the CDR3 reads TGCGCCAGCAGCCTCCGGGACTTCTCCTACAATGAGCAGTTCTTC. The encoded protein is CASSLRDFSYNEQFF.

The chain uses TRBV6-5 and TRBJ2-7, with D hard to call. There are 14 residues in the CDR3. Looked up from germline, CDR1 is MNHEY and CDR2 is SVGAGI. Trimming cost V 8 bases and J 4 bases, with 18 bases left between them. CDR3 amino acids: CASGLSTVRYEQYF. CDR3 in DNA: TGTGCCAGCGGGCTGTCGACGGTCCGGTACGAGCAGTACTTC.

V is TRBV6-5 and J is TRBJ1-4; possibly TRBD1 for D (6 bases). The CDR3 covers 12 residues. V was shortened by 11 bases and J by 7 bases, with 14 bases between the two germline ends. CDR1 and CDR2 from the germline V gene are MNHEY and SVGAGI. The CDR3 DNA sequence: TGTGCCTCCCGGGGAGGGGGTGAAAAACTGTTTTTT. This codes for CASRGGGEKLFF.

The V call is TRBV5-1, the J call TRBJ2-2; 9 nucleotides match TRBD1. Germline CDR1 and CDR2: SGHRS and YFSETQ. The J segment lost 0 bases and the V segment lost 4 bases, leaving 4 bases of the junction unmatched. This CDR3 comprises 16 residues. CDR3 DNA sequence: TGCGCCAGCAGCCCGGGACAGGGTACGAACACCGGGGAGCTGTTTTTT. Translated, it gives CASSPGQGTNTGELFF.

The V gene is TRBV12-3 or TRBV12-4, the J gene TRBJ1-5; 7 bases fit TRBD1. V shed 5 bases, J shed 9 bases, and the junction held 4 bases outside the gene matches. The CDR3 totals 12 residues. The CDR3 is CASSPAGGPQHF. CDR3 coding DNA: TGTGCCAGCAGTCCGGCAGGGGGGCCCCAGCATTTT.

The chain employs TRBV5-1 and TRBJ1-2; D is ambiguous. Trimming took off 6 bases at V and 7 bases at J, with 19 bases between the two ends. Per the germline V gene, CDR1 is SGHRS and CDR2 is YFSETQ. The CDR3 runs to 14 residues. Here the CDR3 reads CASTLDSTWGGYTF. The CDR3 region has the DNA TGCGCCAGCACCCTGGACTCAACTTGGGGTGGCTACACCTTC.

V is TRBV7-3 and J is TRBJ2-5; 9 bases align to TRBD2. This CDR3 region has 15 residues. Trimming cost V 3 bases and J 4 bases; bases outside gene matches: 6. The germline CDR1 and CDR2 sequences are SGHTA and FQGTGA. The CDR3 loop is CASSLAGGPGETQYF. CDR3 coding DNA: TGTGCCAGCAGCTTGGCGGGAGGGCCGGGAGAGACCCAGTACTTC.

This chain joins TRBV7-9 and TRBJ1-1, with D possibly matching TRBD1 (5 bases). The V end lost 5 bases, the J end lost 2 bases, and 12 bases lay between the germline ends. Germline CDR1 SEHNR, CDR2 FQNEAQ (reference sequence). The CDR3 contains 14 residues. The CDR3 sequence: CASSLFGGNTEAFF. The CDR3 DNA follows: TGTGCCAGCAGCCTATTCGGGGGTAACACTGAAGCTTTCTTT.

The chain employs TRBV7-3 and TRBJ2-1; D is ambiguous. The CDR3 consists of 16 residues. With 5 bases removed from V and 2 bases from J, the gap between germline ends came to 16 bases. The germline V gene has CDR1 SGHTA and CDR2 FQGTGA. This chain's CDR3 is CASSKYSRMTYNEQFF. CDR3 coding DNA: TGTGCCAGCAGCAAATACTCGAGGATGACCTACAATGAGCAGTTCTTC.

V usage is TRBV7-9 and J usage is TRBJ2-3; the match to TRBD2 covers 11 bases. The germline CDR1 and CDR2 sequences are SEHNR and FQNEAQ (reference sequence). The length of the CDR3 is 16 residues. The V and J ends lost 4 bases and 6 bases, in that order; junction bases with no gene match: 9. The CDR3 sequence is CASSSGLAGYADTQYF. The CDR3 nucleotides read TGTGCCAGCAGCTCCGGACTAGCGGGTTACGCGGATACGCAGTATTTT.

This clone was recorded once. The CDR3 sequence: CASSSTGTGGGGYTF. DNA for the CDR3: TGTGCCAGCAGCTCAACCGGGACAGGCGGTGGTGGCTACACCTTC. The chain links TRBV28 to TRBJ1-2, with 8 bases lining up with TRBD1. The CDR3 consists of 15 residues. V was pared by 6 bases and J by 7 bases, with 13 bases of the junction left unmatched. Germline V gene lookup returns CDR1 MDHEN and CDR2 SYDVKM.

V gene TRBV2 combines with J gene TRBJ2-5; 7 positions agree with TRBD2. J gave up 7 bases and V 8 bases, and 7 bases lay outside the gene matches. The CDR3 consists of 12 residues. Germline CDR1 reads SNHLY; CDR2 reads FYNNEI. For the CDR3, the DNA is TGTGCCAGCTCTAGCGGTCCAGGGACCCAGTACTTC. This encodes CASSSGPGTQYF.